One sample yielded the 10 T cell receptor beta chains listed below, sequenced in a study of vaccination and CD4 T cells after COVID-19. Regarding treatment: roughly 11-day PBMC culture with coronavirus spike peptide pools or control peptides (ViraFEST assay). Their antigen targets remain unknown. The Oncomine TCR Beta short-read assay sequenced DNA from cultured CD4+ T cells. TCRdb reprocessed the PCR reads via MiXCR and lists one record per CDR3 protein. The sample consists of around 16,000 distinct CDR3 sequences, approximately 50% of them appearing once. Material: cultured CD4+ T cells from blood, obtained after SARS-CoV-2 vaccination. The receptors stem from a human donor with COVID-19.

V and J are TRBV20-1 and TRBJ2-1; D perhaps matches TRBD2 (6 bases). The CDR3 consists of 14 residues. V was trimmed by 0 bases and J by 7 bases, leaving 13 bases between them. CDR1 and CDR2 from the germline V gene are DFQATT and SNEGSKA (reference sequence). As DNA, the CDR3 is TGCAGTGCTAGAGATGCGGGAAGGGGTAATGAGCAGTTCTTC. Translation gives CSARDAGRGNEQFF.

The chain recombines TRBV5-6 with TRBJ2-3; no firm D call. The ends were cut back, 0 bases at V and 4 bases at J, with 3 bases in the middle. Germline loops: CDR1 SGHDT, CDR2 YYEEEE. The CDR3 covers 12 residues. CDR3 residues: CASSLDADTQYF. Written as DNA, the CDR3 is TGTGCCAGCAGCTTGGACGCAGATACGCAGTATTTT.

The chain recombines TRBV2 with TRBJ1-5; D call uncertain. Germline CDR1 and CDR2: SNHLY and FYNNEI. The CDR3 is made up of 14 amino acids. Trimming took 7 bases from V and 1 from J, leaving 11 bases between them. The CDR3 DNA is TGTGCCAGCAATTACAGACCGAGCAATCAGCCCCAGCATTTT. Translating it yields CASNYRPSNQPQHF. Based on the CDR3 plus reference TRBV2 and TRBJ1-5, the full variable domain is EPEVTQTPSHQVTQMGQEVILRCVPISNHLYFYWYRQILGQKVEFLVSFYNNEISEKSEIFDDQFSVERPDGSNFTLKIRSTKLEDSAMYFCASNYRPSNQPQHFGDGTRLSIL.

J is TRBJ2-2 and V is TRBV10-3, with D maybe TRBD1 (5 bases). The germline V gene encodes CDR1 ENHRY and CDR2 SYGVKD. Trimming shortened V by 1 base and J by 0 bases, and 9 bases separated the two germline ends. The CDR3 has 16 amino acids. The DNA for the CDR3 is TGTGCCATCAGTGAGTTTCAGGGCGCGAACACCGGGGAGCTGTTTTTT. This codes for CAISEFQGANTGELFF.

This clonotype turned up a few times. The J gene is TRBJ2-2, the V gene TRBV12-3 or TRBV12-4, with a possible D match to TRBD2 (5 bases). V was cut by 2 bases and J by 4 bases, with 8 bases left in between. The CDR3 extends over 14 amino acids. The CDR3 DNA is TGTGCCAGCAGTTTAAGGAGGTCCACCGGGGAGCTGTTTTTT. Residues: CASSLRRSTGELFF.

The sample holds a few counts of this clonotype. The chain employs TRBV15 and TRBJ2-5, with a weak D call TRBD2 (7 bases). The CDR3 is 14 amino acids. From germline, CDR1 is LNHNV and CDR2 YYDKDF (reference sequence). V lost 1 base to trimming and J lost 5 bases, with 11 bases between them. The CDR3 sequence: CATSRGGGWETQYF. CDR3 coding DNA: TGTGCCACCAGCAGAGGGGGGGGCTGGGAGACCCAGTACTTC.

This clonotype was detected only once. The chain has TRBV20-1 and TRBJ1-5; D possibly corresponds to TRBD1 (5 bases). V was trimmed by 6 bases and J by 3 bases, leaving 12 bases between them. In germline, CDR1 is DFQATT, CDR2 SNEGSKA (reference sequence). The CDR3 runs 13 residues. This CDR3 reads CSAGAGDNQPQHF. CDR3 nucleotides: TGCAGTGCCGGGGCGGGGGACAATCAGCCCCAGCATTTT.

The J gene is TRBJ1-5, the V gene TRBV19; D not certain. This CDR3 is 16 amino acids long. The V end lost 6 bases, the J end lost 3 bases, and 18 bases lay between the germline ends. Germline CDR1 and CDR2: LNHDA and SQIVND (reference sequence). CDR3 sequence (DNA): TGTGCCAGTAGGGCCGTAAGGACTGACGTCAATCAGCCCCAGCATTTT. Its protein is CASRAVRTDVNQPQHF.

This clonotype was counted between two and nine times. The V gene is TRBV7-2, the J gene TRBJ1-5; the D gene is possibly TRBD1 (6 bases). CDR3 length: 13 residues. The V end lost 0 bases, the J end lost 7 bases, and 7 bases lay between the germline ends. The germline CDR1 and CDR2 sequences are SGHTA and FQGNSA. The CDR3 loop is CASSLAQGQPQHF. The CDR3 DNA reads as TGTGCCAGCAGCTTAGCACAGGGCCAGCCCCAGCATTTT.

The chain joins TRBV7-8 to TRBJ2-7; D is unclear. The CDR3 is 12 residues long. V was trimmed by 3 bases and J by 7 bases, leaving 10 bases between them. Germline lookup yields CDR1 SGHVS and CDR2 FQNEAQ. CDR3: CASSLALAEQYF. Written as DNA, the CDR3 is TGTGCCAGCAGCTTGGCCTTAGCTGAGCAGTACTTC.